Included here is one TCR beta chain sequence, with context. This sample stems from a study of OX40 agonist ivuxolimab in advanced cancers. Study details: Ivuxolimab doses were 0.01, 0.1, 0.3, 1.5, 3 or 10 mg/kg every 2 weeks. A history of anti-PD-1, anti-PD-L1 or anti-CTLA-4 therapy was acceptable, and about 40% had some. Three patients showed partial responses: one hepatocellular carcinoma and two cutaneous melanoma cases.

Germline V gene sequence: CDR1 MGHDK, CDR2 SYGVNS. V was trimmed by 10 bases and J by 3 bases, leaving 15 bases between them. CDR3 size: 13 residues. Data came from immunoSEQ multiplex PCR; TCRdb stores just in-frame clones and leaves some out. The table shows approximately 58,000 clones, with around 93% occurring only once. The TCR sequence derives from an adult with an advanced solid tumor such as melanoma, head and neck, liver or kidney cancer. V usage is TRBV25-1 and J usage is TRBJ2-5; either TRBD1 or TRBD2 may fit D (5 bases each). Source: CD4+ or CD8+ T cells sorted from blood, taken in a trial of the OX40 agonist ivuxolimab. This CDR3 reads CATTAGTEETQYF. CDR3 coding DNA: TGTGCCACCACGGCAGGGACGGAAGAGACCCAGTACTTC.